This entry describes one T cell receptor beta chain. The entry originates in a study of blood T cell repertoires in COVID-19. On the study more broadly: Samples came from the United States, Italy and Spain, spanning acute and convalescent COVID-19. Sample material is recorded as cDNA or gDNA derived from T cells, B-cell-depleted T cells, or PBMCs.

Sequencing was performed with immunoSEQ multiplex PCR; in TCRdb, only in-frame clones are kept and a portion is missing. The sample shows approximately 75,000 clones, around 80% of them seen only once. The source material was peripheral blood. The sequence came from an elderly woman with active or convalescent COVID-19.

Here the CDR3 reads CSVDGHGEQYF. In nucleotides, the CDR3 is TGCAGCGTTGACGGACATGGGGAGCAGTACTTC. The chain uses TRBV29-1 and TRBJ2-7; weak D call: TRBD1 (5 bases). Trimming stripped 3 bases from V and 7 bases from J, with 10 bases between. The CDR3 runs 11 residues. Germline loops: CDR1 SQVTM, CDR2 ANQGSEA.